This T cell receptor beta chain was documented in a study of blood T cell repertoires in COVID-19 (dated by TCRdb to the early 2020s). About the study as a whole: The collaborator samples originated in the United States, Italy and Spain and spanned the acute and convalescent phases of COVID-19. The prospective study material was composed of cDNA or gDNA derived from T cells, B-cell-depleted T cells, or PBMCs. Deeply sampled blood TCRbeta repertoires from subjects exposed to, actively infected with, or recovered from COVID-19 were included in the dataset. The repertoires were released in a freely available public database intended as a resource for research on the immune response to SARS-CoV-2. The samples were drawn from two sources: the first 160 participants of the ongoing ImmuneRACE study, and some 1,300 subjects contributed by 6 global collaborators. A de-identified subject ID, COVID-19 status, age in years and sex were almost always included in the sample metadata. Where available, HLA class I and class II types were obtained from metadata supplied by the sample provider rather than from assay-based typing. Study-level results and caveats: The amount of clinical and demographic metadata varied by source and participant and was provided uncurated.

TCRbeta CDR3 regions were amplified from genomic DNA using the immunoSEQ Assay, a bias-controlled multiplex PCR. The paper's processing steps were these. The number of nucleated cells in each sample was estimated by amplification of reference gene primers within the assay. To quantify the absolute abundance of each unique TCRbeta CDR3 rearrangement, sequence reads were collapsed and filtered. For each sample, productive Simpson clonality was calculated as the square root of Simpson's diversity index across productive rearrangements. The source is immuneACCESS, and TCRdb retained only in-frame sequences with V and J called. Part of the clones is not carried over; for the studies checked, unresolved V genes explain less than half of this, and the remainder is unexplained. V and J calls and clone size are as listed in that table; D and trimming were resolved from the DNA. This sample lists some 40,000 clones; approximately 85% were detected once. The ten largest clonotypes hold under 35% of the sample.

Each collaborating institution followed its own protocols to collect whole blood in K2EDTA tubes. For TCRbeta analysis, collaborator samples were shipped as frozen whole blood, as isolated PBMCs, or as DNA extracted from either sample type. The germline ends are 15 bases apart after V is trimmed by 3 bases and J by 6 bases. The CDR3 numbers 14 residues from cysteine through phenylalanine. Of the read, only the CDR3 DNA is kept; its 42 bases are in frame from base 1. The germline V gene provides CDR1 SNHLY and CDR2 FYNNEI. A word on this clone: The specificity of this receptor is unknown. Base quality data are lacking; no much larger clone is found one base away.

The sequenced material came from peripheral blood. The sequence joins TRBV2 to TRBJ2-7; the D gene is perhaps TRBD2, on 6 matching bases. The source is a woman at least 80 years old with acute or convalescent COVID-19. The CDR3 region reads CASSERGGLGEQYF. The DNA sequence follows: TGTGCCAGCAGTGAGAGGGGAGGCTTGGGCGAGCAGTACTTC. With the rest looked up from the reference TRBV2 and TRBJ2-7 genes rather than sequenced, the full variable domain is EPEVTQTPSHQVTQMGQEVILRCVPISNHLYFYWYRQILGQKVEFLVSFYNNEISEKSEIFDDQFSVERPDGSNFTLKIRSTKLEDSAMYFCASSERGGLGEQYFGPGTRLTVT.